These 29 T cell receptor beta chains share one sample of origin, sequenced in a study of T cell responses to AZD1222 COVID-19 vaccine. The table came from immunoSEQ multiplex PCR; TCRdb's copy has only in-frame clones and leaves some out. Of over 100,000 clones detected, around 94% appear once; the ten largest clones hold under 7.5%. The sequencing used peripheral blood, collected on day 0 of AZD1222 vaccination. The origin of the receptors is an adult in good health.

The rearrangement links TRBV7-8 to TRBJ1-2, with TRBD1 as a possible D gene (5 bases). CDR1 is SGHVS and CDR2 is FQNEAQ in the germline V gene. CDR3 size: 15 residues. V was cut by 2 bases and J by 6 bases, with 16 bases left in between. The CDR3 nucleotides read TGTGCCAGCAGCTTAAGTGTCTCAGGGATGGATGGCTACACCTTC. It is translated as CASSLSVSGMDGYTF.

Here the CDR3 reads CASSQDLREVYNEQFF. The CDR3 coding sequence is TGCGCCAGCAGCCAAGATCTCCGGGAGGTATACAATGAGCAGTTCTTC. The chain uses TRBV4-1 and TRBJ2-1; TRBD2 agrees at 7 bases. The CDR3 covers 16 residues. Trimming cost V 0 bases and J 4 bases; bases outside gene matches: 6. Germline lookup yields CDR1 MGHRA and CDR2 YSYEKL.

The V gene is TRBV11-3, the J gene TRBJ2-1; unclear D gene. The ends were cut back, 5 bases at V and 4 bases at J, with 15 bases in the middle. Germline V gene lookup returns CDR1 SGHNT and CDR2 YENEEA. This CDR3 is 15 amino acids long. The CDR3 nucleotides are TGTGCCAGCAGCCCAGAAGTTAGTCCTTACAATGAGCAGTTCTTC. Its translation is CASSPEVSPYNEQFF.

The chain recombines TRBV7-2 with TRBJ2-5; 9 positions match TRBD2. Germline V gene sequence: CDR1 SGHTA, CDR2 FQGNSA. The CDR3 is made up of 18 amino acids. V lost 0 bases, J lost 5 bases, and 13 bases stayed unmatched. Here the CDR3 reads CASSLASLLAGAQETQYF. CDR3 DNA sequence: TGTGCCAGCAGCTTAGCTTCGCTCTTAGCGGGAGCCCAGGAGACCCAGTACTTC.

This chain uses TRBV18 with TRBJ1-4; no clear D. Germline CDR1 and CDR2: KGHSH and LQKENI. The CDR3 spans 15 residues. The V and J ends lost 4 bases and 0 bases respectively, with 9 bases between them. The CDR3 DNA follows: TGTGCCAGCTCACTAACACTGGCAACTAATGAAAAACTGTTTTTT. It codes for CASSLTLATNEKLFF.

This rearrangement joins TRBV28 to TRBJ2-3; TRBD2 matches 7 bases. With 7 bases clipped from V and 0 bases from J, the junction kept 4 bases outside the gene matches. The CDR3 has 14 residues. Germline V gives CDR1 MDHEN, CDR2 SYDVKM. CDR3 residues: CASNGGRSTDTQYF. The DNA of the CDR3 is TGTGCCAGCAACGGCGGGAGAAGCACAGATACGCAGTATTTT.

This rearrangement joins TRBV4-2 to TRBJ2-7; 10 bases line up with TRBD2. Unmatched junction bases numbered 12, after V lost 2 bases and J lost 2 bases. Germline CDR1 LGHNA, CDR2 YNFKEQ. This CDR3 region has 18 residues. CDR3 loop: CASSQTQTSGLLPYEQYF. CDR3 DNA: TGTGCCAGCAGCCAAACCCAGACTAGCGGGTTACTTCCCTACGAGCAGTACTTC.

The chain links TRBV6-2 or TRBV6-3 to TRBJ2-1, with 12 bases fitting TRBD2. V lost 5 bases to trimming and J lost 6 bases; unmatched junction nucleotides: 8. CDR3 length equals 16 residues. Germline lookup yields CDR1 MNHEY and CDR2 SVGEGT. The CDR3 sequence is CASSHPTSGRGNEQFF. The CDR3 nucleotides are TGTGCCAGCAGTCACCCGACTAGCGGGAGAGGCAATGAGCAGTTCTTC.

The chain combines TRBV9 with TRBJ2-1, with 16 bases that match TRBD2. Germline V gene sequence: CDR1 SGDLS, CDR2 YYNGEE. J was trimmed by 0 bases and V by 2 bases; bases with no gene match: 11. The CDR3 consists of 21 residues. The CDR3 DNA reads as TGTGCCAGCAGCGTCTCGGCCGTGGGACTAGCGGGAGGGAGCTCCTACAATGAGCAGTTCTTC. Protein sequence: CASSVSAVGLAGGSSYNEQFF.

The chain recombines TRBV5-1 with TRBJ2-3; 10 bases fit TRBD2. Germline V gene data show CDR1 as SGHRS and CDR2 as YFSETQ. This CDR3 has 16 amino acids. V gave up 5 bases and J gave up 1 base; unmatched junction bases: 7. As DNA, the CDR3 is TGCGCCAGCAGGCTAGCGGGAGTGTCGGGCACAGATACGCAGTATTTT. This codes for CASRLAGVSGTDTQYF.

The V call is TRBV5-1, the J call TRBJ1-4; 7 bases align to TRBD1. CDR3 size: 16 residues. Germline V gene data show CDR1 as SGHRS and CDR2 as YFSETQ. V trimming: 0 bases; J trimming: 4 bases; junction bases outside the gene matches: 6. CDR3 loop: CASSLEVHRGNEKLFF. CDR3 in DNA: TGCGCCAGCAGCTTGGAGGTGCACAGGGGTAATGAAAAACTGTTTTTT.

The chain is built from TRBV7-2 and TRBJ2-7; D unclear. The germline gives CDR1 SGHTA, CDR2 FQGNSA. CDR3 length equals 10 residues. The CDR3 coding sequence is TGTGTCTCAAAGGGCCAGTCTCAGTACTTC. Translation gives CVSKGQSQYF.

This clone has just one count. This chain links TRBV12-3 or TRBV12-4 with TRBJ1-1, with 7 nucleotides matching TRBD1. The V and J ends lost 7 bases and 7 bases, in that order; junction bases with no gene match: 9. The CDR3 contains 13 residues. CDR3 region: CASTPGGRGEAFF. CDR3 nucleotide sequence: TGTGCCAGCACCCCAGGGGGAAGAGGTGAAGCTTTCTTT.

The chain carries TRBV6-6 and TRBJ2-7; the match to TRBD1 covers 7 bases. Germline CDR1 is MNHNY and CDR2 is SVGAGI (reference sequence). V lost 6 bases to trimming and J lost 7 bases; unmatched junction nucleotides: 9. This CDR3 spans 13 amino acids. Here the CDR3 DNA reads TGTGCCAGCAGGGCCGGGACAGTTCCTGAGCAGTACTTC. Its translation: CASRAGTVPEQYF.

This clone was seen a single time. V and J are TRBV12-3 or TRBV12-4 and TRBJ2-3; D gene uncertain. The CDR3 is 13 residues long. Deletions cut 3 bases from V and 2 bases from J, with 6 bases between. CDR3 in DNA: TGTGCCAGCAGTTTCCTTTTCACAGATACGCAGTATTTT. The encoded protein is CASSFLFTDTQYF.

The chain recombines TRBV7-6 with TRBJ2-1; 10 nucleotides align to TRBD2. The length of the CDR3 is 15 residues. Germline-derived CDR1 and CDR2 are SGHVS and FNYEAQ. J gave up 8 bases and V 2 bases, and 6 bases lay outside the gene matches. CDR3 region: CASSLPSGSFHEQFF. The DNA of the CDR3 is TGTGCCAGCAGCTTACCTAGCGGGAGTTTTCATGAGCAGTTCTTC. Supplemented by reference TRBV7-6 and TRBJ2-1, the full variable domain reads GAGVSQSPRYKVTKRGQDVALRCDPISGHVSLYWYRQALGQGPEFLTYFNYEAQQDKSGLPNDRFSAERPEGSISTLTIQRTEQRDSAMYRCASSLPSGSFHEQFFGPGTRLTVL.

The chain is built from TRBV6-1 and TRBJ1-2; D is possibly TRBD1 (6 bases). The CDR3 extends over 17 amino acids. CDR1 is MNHNS and CDR2 is SASEGT in the germline V gene. The V and J ends lost 0 bases and 4 bases respectively, with 18 bases between them. The CDR3 here is CASSEARGALDIYGYTF. Here the CDR3 DNA reads TGTGCCAGCAGTGAAGCGCGGGGGGCCCTCGATATCTATGGCTACACCTTC.

V gene TRBV5-1 combines with J gene TRBJ1-2; 7 bases align to TRBD1. This CDR3 spans 15 amino acids. V trimming: 0 bases; J trimming: 4 bases; junction bases outside the gene matches: 6. Germline CDR1 reads SGHRS; CDR2 reads YFSETQ. CDR3 sequence: CASSLAEGGAYGYTF. CDR3 coding DNA: TGCGCCAGCAGCTTGGCCGAAGGGGGCGCCTATGGCTACACCTTC.

The V gene is TRBV11-3, the J gene TRBJ2-7; 9 bases fit TRBD2. Unmatched junction bases numbered 9, after V lost 11 bases and J lost 4 bases. Germline V gives CDR1 SGHNT, CDR2 YENEEA. The CDR3 spans 13 residues. The chain's CDR3 is CAFWGLARYEQYF. The CDR3 bases are TGTGCCTTCTGGGGACTAGCACGTTACGAGCAGTACTTC.

The chain combines TRBV5-4 with TRBJ2-1; D not resolved. The CDR3 length is 13 residues. Germline V gene lookup returns CDR1 SGHNT and CDR2 YYREEE (reference sequence). V was shortened by 1 base and J by 5 bases, with 7 bases between the two germline ends. CDR3 in amino acids: CASSLSTNNEQFF. The CDR3 coding sequence is TGTGCCAGCAGCTTGAGCACCAACAATGAGCAGTTCTTC.

This clone was observed a few times. This chain joins TRBV30 and TRBJ1-2; 8 positions agree with TRBD1. The V gene end was trimmed by 0 bases and the J gene end by 6 bases; junction bases not matched to a gene: 9. The CDR3 contains 15 residues. CDR1 and CDR2 (germline): GTSNPN, SVGIG (reference sequence). DNA of the CDR3: TGTGCCTGGAGTGTACAGGTGACAGGGGCTAATGGCTACACCTTC. Its translation is CAWSVQVTGANGYTF.

The chain uses TRBV6-2 or TRBV6-3 and TRBJ2-3, with 8 nucleotides matching TRBD2. Germline V gene sequence: CDR1 MNHEY, CDR2 SVGEGT. Trimming took 0 bases from V and 5 from J; bases not matched to a gene: 1. The CDR3 totals 14 residues. In nucleotides, the CDR3 is TGTGCCAGCAGTTACTCTAGCGGGATAGATACGCAGTATTTT. Amino acids: CASSYSSGIDTQYF.

This chain links TRBV4-1 with TRBJ2-3; 10 positions agree with TRBD2. The CDR3 extends over 17 amino acids. The J segment lost 4 bases and the V segment lost 1 base, leaving 8 bases of the junction unmatched. Germline-derived CDR1 and CDR2 are MGHRA and YSYEKL. For the CDR3, the DNA is TGCGCCAGCAGCCAAGTATGGGCTAGCGGGAGTTCAGATACGCAGTATTTT. It translates to CASSQVWASGSSDTQYF.

The rearrangement uses TRBV6-5 and TRBJ1-2, with D perhaps TRBD1 (5 bases). The germline V and J ends were trimmed by 2 bases and 2 bases, with 12 bases remaining between them. Germline assignment: CDR1 MNHEY and CDR2 SVGAGI. The CDR3 contains 15 residues. The CDR3 is CASSYARDDNYGYTF. CDR3 nucleotide sequence: TGTGCCAGCAGTTACGCCCGGGACGACAACTATGGCTACACCTTC.

The rearrangement links TRBV5-1 to TRBJ2-1; 10 positions match TRBD2. The CDR3 is made up of 16 amino acids. With 5 bases clipped from V and 6 bases from J, the junction kept 11 bases outside the gene matches. Per germline, CDR1 SGHRS and CDR2 YFSETQ. The CDR3 loop is CASSPAASGRPNEQFF. In DNA, the CDR3 is TGCGCCAGCAGTCCGGCGGCTAGCGGGAGACCCAATGAGCAGTTCTTC.

This chain connects TRBV28 to TRBJ1-1; 7 nucleotides agree with TRBD1. The CDR3 has 14 residues. The V gene's germline CDR1 is MDHEN and CDR2 SYDVKM. J lost 0 bases, V lost 8 bases, and 6 bases had no gene match. DNA for the CDR3: TGTGCCAGCGGACAGGAAATCATGAACACTGAAGCTTTCTTT. Protein sequence: CASGQEIMNTEAFF.

The chain joins TRBV28 to TRBJ2-7; D may be TRBD1 or TRBD2 (5 bases each). Per the germline V gene, CDR1 is MDHEN and CDR2 is SYDVKM. This CDR3 comprises 16 residues. With 4 bases removed from V and 2 bases from J, the gap between germline ends came to 18 bases. This CDR3 is CASSSPGTEYTYEQYF. The CDR3 DNA reads TGTGCCAGCAGTTCGCCTGGGACCGAGTACACCTACGAGCAGTACTTC.

V usage is TRBV5-4 and J usage is TRBJ1-2; D remains unclear. This CDR3 spans 14 amino acids. V shed 2 bases and J shed 6 bases, with 14 bases lying between them. CDR1 is SGHNT, CDR2 YYREEE, per germline (reference sequence). The CDR3 reads CASSFASGLDGYTF. The DNA of the CDR3 is TGTGCCAGCAGCTTCGCGTCGGGGTTGGATGGCTACACCTTC.

The chain couples TRBV30 to TRBJ2-5; TRBD2 matches 9 bases. The J segment lost 5 bases and the V segment lost 0 bases, leaving 7 bases of the junction unmatched. Germline CDR1 reads GTSNPN; CDR2 reads SVGIG (reference sequence). CDR3 length: 15 residues. The CDR3 loop is CAWSVDLAGAETQYF. The CDR3 DNA follows: TGTGCCTGGAGTGTGGACTTAGCGGGAGCTGAGACCCAGTACTTC.